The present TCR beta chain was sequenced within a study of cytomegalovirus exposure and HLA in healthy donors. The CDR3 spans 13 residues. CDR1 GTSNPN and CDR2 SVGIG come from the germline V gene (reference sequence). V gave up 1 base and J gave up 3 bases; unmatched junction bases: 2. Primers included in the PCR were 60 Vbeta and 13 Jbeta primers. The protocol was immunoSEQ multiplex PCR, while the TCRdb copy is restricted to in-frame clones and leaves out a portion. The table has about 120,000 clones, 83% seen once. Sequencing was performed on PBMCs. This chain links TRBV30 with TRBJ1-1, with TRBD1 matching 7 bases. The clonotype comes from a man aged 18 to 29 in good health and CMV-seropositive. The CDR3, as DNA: TGTGCCTGGAGTGACCAGGGGGACACTGAAGCTTTCTTT. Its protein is CAWSDQGDTEAFF.